Only one count was recorded for the clone carrying this TCR beta chain. The CDR3 has 15 residues. Trimming removed 5 bases from V and 2 bases from J, with 13 bases in between. The germline CDR1 and CDR2 sequences are MNHNS and SASEGT. PCR involved 60 Vbeta and 13 Jbeta primers. Sequenced by immunoSEQ multiplex PCR; TCRdb stores in-frame clones only, minus some. The sample shows 200,000 or so clones, around 86% of them seen only once. The data originate from a study of cytomegalovirus exposure and HLA in healthy donors. This clonotype was sampled from a man between 35 and 55 years old in good health and CMV-seropositive. Sequenced sample: PBMCs. V gene TRBV6-1 combines with J gene TRBJ1-5; D unclear. CDR3 coding DNA: TGTGCCAGCAGTCCTAAACTATTCGGCAATCAGCCCCAGCATTTT. Its protein product is CASSPKLFGNQPQHF.